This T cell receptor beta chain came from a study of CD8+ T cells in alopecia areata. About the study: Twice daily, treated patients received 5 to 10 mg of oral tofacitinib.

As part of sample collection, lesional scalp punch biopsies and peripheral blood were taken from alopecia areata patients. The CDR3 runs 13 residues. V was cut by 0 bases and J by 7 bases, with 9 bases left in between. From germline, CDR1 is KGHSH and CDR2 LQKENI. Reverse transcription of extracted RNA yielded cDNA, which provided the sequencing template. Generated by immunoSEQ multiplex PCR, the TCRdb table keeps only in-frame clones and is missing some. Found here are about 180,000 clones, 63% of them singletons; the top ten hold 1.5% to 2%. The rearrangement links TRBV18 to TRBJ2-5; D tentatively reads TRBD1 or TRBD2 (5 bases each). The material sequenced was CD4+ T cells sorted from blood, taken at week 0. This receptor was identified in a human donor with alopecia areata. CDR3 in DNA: TGTGCCAGCTCACCACCGGGACCCTGGACCCAGTACTTC. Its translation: CASSPPGPWTQYF.